This T cell receptor beta chain was sequenced for a study of control samples from healthy donors and cancer patients. Libraries were prepared by immunoSEQ multiplex PCR; TCRdb keeps only in-frame clonotypes and omits some of them. The table lists tens of thousands of clones, under 90% of them singletons. Germline V lookup: CDR1 LNHDA, CDR2 SQIVND (reference sequence). The CDR3 spans 14 residues. V was clipped by 4 bases and J by 2 bases, with 11 bases between them. This clonotype originated in a man aged 45-60 years in good health. Sequences were obtained from blood. This chain links TRBV19 with TRBJ2-5; tentative D call: TRBD2 (5 bases). CDR3 bases: TGTGCCAGTAGTAGGCGGGCCCCGCAAGAGACCCAGTACTTC. Its translation: CASSRRAPQETQYF.